Included here is one T cell receptor beta chain sequence, with context. Its antigen remains unknown. These data originate in a study of blood T cells in healthy people across ages. Alongside a J-beta primer mix, a sample-barcoded 5' primer served in a second PCR lasting roughly 6 to 12 cycles. TCRdb redid the calling of the 5' RACE reads with MiXCR, one entry per CDR3 protein. The repertoire holds around 1.5 million distinct CDR3 sequences, with approximately 38% as singletons. Germline V lookup: CDR1 MNHNS, CDR2 SASEGT. The CDR3 spans 13 residues. Study results and caveats: Diversity was estimated from one million T cells, and these estimates were considered underestimates.

Sequencing used blood. V and J are TRBV6-1 and TRBJ2-5; a weak D match, TRBD2 (5 bases). The end of the DNA aligns better with TRBJ2-7, so the J call may be wrong. The clonotype was recovered from a woman under 30 in good health. CDR3 in amino acids: CASSEMGSYEQYF. DNA of the CDR3: TGTGCCAGCAGTGAGATGGGGAGCTACGAGCAGTACTTC.